The rows below give T cell receptor beta chains drawn from one sample of a study of T cell responses to AZD1222 COVID-19 vaccine. The assay was immunoSEQ multiplex PCR, and TCRdb's table has in-frame clones only and misses some. The sample carries around 100,000 clones, 80% to 95% recorded once. Sequencing used peripheral blood, obtained on day 0 of AZD1222 vaccination. These receptors all stem from an adult in good health. Each CDR3 is given with its conserved first and last residue. D genes are given only for firm matches. The size of a clone is reported for some rows only, either as once, few or many, or as a class for expanded clones.

-	TRBV30	-	TRBJ2-1	TGTGCCTGGAGTGTAAATTCAGGCTCCTACAATGAGCAGTTCTTC	CAWSVNSGSYNEQFF
-	TRBV7-6	TRBD1	TRBJ1-1	TGTGCCAGCAGCTTTAAGGACAGGGGGATGAACACTGAAGCTTTCTTT	CASSFKDRGMNTEAFF
-	TRBV30	-	TRBJ1-4	TGTGCCTGGAGTCCCTTACGGGGTGAAAAACTGTTTTTT	CAWSPLRGEKLFF
-	TRBV6-1	-	TRBJ2-3	TGTGCCAGCAGTGCCCGAAGACAGGGACTATTAACAGATACGCAGTATTTT	CASSARRQGLLTDTQYF
-	TRBV18	TRBD1	TRBJ2-1	TGTGCCAGCTCACCACCACAAAGACGGGACAGCTCCTACAATGAGCAGTTCTTC	CASSPPQRRDSSYNEQFF
-	TRBV6-5	-	TRBJ1-2	TGTGCCAGCAGTTACCTACGAGGGGCCAACTATGGCTACACCTTC	CASSYLRGANYGYTF
-	TRBV9	TRBD1	TRBJ2-1	TGTGCCAGCAGCGTAAGTTTAGGGGGCTCGGGCAATGAGCAGTTCTTC	CASSVSLGGSGNEQFF
-	TRBV11-2	TRBD2	TRBJ2-1	TGTGCCAGCAGCTCGATCCCGGGACTAGCGGGAGTTCGAATCTTC	CASSSIPGLAGVRIF
-	TRBV6-2/TRBV6-3	TRBD2	TRBJ2-7	TGTGCCAGCAGTTTTATAGCGGGGCCCTACGAGCAGTACTTC	CASSFIAGPYEQYF
-	TRBV11-1	TRBD1	TRBJ1-2	TGTGCCAGCAGCTTTGTGACAGGGGAAGGCTACACCTTC	CASSFVTGEGYTF
-	TRBV19	-	TRBJ1-3	TGTGCCAGTAGTACAGACGACAGCTCTGGAAACACCATATATTTT	CASSTDDSSGNTIYF
once	TRBV28	-	TRBJ1-6	TGTGCCAGCAGTTATAATCAGCCCCTCCACTTT	CASSYNQPLHF
-	TRBV2	-	TRBJ1-2	TGTGCCAGCAACAGGGACTCAAACTATGGCTACACCTTC	CASNRDSNYGYTF
once	TRBV18	TRBD2	TRBJ2-2	TGTGCCAGCTCACCACCTAGCGGGGGGACCGGGGAGCTGTTTTTT	CASSPPSGGTGELFF
-	TRBV9	-	TRBJ2-2	TGTGCCAGCAGCCCAGCGGGCACGCTCCCCGGGGAGCTGTTTTTT	CASSPAGTLPGELFF
-	TRBV2	TRBD2	TRBJ2-5	TGTGCCAGTTCTAAGCGGGAACAAGAGACCCAGTACTTC	CASSKREQETQYF
-	TRBV2	-	TRBJ1-2	TGTGCCAGCATCCAGGGTAATGGCTACACCTTC	CASIQGNGYTF
-	TRBV24-1	-	TRBJ1-2	TGTGCCACCAGCAACAGGCAGGGCTATGGCTACACCTTC	CATSNRQGYGYTF
-	TRBV6-5	-	TRBJ1-2	TGTGCCAGCCAAATCGGGCTCTTCTATGGCTACACCTTC	CASQIGLFYGYTF
-	TRBV5-1	TRBD1	TRBJ1-4	TGCGCCAGCGGACAGGGGATTTTGAAAGAGGAAAAACTGTTTTTT	CASGQGILKEEKLFF
-	TRBV9	-	TRBJ1-6	TGTGCCAGCAGCGTAGAGACTCGAGGGGGTTCACCCCTCCACTTT	CASSVETRGGSPLHF